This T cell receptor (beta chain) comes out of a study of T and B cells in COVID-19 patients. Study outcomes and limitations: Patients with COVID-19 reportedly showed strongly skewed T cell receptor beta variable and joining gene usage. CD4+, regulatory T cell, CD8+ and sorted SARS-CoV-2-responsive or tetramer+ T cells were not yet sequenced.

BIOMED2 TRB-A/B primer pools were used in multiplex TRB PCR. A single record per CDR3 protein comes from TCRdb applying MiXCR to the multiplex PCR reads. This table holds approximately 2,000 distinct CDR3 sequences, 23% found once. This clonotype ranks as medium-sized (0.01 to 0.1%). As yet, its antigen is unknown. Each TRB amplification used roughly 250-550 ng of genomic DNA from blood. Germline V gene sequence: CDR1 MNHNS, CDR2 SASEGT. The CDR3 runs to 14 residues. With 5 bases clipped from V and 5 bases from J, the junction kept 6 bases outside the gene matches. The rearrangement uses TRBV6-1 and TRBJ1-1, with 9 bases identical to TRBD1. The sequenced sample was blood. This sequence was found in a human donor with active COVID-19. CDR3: CASSHRGRRTEAFF. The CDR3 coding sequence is TGTGCCAGCAGTCACAGGGGGCGCAGGACTGAAGCTTTCTTT.